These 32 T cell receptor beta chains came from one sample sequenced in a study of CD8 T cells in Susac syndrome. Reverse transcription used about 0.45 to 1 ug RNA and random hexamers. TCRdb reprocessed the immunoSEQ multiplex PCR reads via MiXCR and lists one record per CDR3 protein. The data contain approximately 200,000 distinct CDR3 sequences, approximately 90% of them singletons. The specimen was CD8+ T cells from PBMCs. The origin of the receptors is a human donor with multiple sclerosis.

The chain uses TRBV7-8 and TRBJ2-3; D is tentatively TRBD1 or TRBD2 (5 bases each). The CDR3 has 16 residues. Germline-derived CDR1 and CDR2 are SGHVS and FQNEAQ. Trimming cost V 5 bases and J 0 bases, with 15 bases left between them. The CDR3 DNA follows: TGTGCCAGCAGCGTGGGACCGCCTCCTAGCACAGATACGCAGTATTTT. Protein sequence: CASSVGPPPSTDTQYF. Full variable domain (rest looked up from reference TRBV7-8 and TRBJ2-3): GAGVSQSPRYKVAKRGQDVALRCDPISGHVSLFWYQQALGQGPEFLTYFQNEAQLDKSGLPSDRFFAERPEGSVSTLKIQRTQQEDSAVYLCASSVGPPPSTDTQYFGPGTRLTVL.

The CDR3 DNA is TGTGCCAGCAGCCAACATGCGGGACATGACTACGAGCAGTACTTC. The encoded protein is CASSQHAGHDYEQYF. The chain employs TRBV4-2 and TRBJ2-7; either TRBD1 or TRBD2 may supply D (6 bases each). The V end lost 2 bases, the J end lost 3 bases, and 14 bases lay between the germline ends. The germline V gene has CDR1 LGHNA and CDR2 YNFKEQ. CDR3 length: 15 amino acids.

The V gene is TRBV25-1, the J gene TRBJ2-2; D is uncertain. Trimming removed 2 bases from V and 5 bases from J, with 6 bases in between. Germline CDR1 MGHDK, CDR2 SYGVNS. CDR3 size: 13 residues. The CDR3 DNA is TGTGCCAGCAGTGAAGTAGGGACCGGGGAGCTGTTTTTT. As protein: CASSEVGTGELFF.

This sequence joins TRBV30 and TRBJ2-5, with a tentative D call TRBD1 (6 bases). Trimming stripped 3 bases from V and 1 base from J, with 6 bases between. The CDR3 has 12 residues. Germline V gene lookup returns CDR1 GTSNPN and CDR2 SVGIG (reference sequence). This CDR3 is CAWSRGQETQYF. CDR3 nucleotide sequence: TGTGCCTGGAGCAGGGGCCAAGAGACCCAGTACTTC.

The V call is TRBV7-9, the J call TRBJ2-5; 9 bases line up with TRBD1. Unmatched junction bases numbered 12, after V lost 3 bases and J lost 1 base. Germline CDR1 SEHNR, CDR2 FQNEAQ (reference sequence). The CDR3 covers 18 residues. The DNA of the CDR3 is TGTGCCAGCAGCTTCCCAATACGGGGACAGGGTGTCCAAGAGACCCAGTACTTC. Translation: CASSFPIRGQGVQETQYF.

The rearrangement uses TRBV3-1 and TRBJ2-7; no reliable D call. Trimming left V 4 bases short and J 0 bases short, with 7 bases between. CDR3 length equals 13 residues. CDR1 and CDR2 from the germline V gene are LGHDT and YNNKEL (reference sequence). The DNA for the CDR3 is TGTGCCAGCAGCCGGGCAAGCTCCTACGAGCAGTACTTC. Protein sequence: CASSRASSYEQYF.

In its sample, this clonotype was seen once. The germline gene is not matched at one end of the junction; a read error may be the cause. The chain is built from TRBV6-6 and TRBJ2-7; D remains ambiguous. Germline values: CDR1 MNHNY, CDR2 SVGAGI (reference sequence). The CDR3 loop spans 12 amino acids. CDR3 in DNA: TGTACCAGCAGTTACGGTGCCTACGAGCAGTACTTC. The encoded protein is CTSSYGAYEQYF.

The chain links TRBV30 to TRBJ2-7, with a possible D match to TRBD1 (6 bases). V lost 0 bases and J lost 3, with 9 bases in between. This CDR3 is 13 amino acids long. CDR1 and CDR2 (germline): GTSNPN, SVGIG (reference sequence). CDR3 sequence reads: CAWSVGQNYEQYF. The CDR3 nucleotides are TGTGCCTGGAGTGTAGGACAGAACTACGAGCAGTACTTC.

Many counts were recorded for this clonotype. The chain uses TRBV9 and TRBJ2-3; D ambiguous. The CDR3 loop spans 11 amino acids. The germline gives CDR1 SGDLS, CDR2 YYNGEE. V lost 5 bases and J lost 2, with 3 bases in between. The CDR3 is CASSYTDTQYF. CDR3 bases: TGTGCCAGCAGTTACACAGATACGCAGTATTTT.

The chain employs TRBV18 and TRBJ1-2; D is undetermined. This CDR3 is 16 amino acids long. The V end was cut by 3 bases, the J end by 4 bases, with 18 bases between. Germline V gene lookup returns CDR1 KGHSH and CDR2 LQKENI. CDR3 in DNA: TGTGCCAGCTCACCGCGGTCTCCCGGGGAGGTCTATGGCTACACCTTC. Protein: CASSPRSPGEVYGYTF.

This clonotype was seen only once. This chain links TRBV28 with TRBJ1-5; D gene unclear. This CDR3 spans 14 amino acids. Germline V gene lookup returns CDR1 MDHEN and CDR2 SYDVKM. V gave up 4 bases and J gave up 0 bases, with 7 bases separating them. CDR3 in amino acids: CASSWSVSNQPQHF. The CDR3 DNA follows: TGTGCCAGCAGTTGGTCAGTTAGCAATCAGCCCCAGCATTTT.

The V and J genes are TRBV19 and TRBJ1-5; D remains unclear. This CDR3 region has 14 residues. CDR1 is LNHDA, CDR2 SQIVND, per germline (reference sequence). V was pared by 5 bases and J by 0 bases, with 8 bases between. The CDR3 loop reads CASSPQDSNQPQHF. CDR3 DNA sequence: TGTGCCAGTAGTCCCCAAGATAGCAATCAGCCCCAGCATTTT.

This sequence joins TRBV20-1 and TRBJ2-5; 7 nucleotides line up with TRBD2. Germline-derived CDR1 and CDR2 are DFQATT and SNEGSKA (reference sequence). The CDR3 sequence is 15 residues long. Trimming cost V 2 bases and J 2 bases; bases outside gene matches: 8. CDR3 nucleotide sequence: TGCAGTGCTAGAATGGCTAGCGGATTTCAAGAGACCCAGTACTTC. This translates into CSARMASGFQETQYF.

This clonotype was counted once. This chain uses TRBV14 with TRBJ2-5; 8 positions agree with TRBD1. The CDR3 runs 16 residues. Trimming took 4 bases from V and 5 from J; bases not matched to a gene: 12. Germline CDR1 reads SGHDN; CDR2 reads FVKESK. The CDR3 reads CASSRPGGLASETQYF. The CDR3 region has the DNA TGTGCCAGCAGCCGCCCAGGGGGCCTAGCCAGTGAGACCCAGTACTTC.

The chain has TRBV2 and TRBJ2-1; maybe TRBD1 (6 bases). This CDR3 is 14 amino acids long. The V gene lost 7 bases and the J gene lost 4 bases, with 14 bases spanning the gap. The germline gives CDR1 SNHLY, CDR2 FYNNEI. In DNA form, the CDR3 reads TGTGCCAGCACCGGACCGACAGGTTACAATGAGCAGTTCTTC. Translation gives CASTGPTGYNEQFF.

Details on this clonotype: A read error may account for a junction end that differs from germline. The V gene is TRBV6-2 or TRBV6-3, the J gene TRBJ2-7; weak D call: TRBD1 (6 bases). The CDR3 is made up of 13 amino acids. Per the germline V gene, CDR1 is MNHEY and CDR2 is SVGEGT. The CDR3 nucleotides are TGTGCCAGCAGATCGGACAGCTCCCACGAGCAGTACTTC. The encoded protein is CASRSDSSHEQYF.

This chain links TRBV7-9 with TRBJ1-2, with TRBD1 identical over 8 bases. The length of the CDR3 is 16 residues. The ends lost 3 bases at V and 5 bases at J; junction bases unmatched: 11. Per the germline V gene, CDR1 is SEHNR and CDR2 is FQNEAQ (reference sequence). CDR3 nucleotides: TGTGCCAGCAGCTTGGTGGGGGGACAGGAGACATATGGCTACACCTTC. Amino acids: CASSLVGGQETYGYTF. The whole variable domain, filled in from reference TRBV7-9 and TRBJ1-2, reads DTGVSQNPRHKITKRGQNVTFRCDPISEHNRLYWYRQTLGQGPEFLTYFQNEAQLEKSRLLSDRFSAERPKGSFSTLEIQRTEQGDSAMYLCASSLVGGQETYGYTFGSGTRLTVV.

DNA of the CDR3: TGTGCCAGCAGCGTAGAGAGTGTATGGGGGGAGGCCGGGGAGCTGTTTTTT. Amino acid sequence: CASSVESVWGEAGELFF. J is TRBJ2-2 and V is TRBV9; D may be TRBD2 (6 bases). There are 17 residues in the CDR3. V was cut by 0 bases and J by 6 bases, with 18 bases left in between. CDR1 SGDLS and CDR2 YYNGEE come from the germline V gene.

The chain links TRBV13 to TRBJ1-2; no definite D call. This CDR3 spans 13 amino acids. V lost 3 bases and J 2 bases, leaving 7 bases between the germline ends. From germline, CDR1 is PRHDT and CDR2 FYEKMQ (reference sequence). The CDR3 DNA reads TGTGCCAGCAGCTTTAGCAGGAACTATGGCTACACCTTC. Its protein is CASSFSRNYGYTF.

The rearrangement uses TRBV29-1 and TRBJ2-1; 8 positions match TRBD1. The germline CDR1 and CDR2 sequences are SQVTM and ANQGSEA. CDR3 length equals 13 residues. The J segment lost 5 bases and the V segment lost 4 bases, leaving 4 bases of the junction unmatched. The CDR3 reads CSVAGGADNEQFF. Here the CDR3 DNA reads TGCAGCGTTGCAGGGGGCGCAGACAATGAGCAGTTCTTC.

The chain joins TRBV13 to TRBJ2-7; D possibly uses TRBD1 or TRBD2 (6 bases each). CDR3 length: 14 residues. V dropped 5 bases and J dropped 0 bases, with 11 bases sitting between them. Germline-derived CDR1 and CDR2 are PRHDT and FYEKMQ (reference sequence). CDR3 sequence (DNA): TGTGCCAGCAGCAGGGGGACTGCCTCCTACGAGCAGTACTTC. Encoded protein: CASSRGTASYEQYF.

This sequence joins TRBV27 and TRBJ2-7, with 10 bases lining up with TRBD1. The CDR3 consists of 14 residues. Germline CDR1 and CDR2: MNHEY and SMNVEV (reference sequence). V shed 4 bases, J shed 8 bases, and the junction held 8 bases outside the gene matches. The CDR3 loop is CASSSGTGALKQYF. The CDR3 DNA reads TGTGCCAGCAGTTCCGGGACAGGGGCCCTTAAGCAGTACTTC.

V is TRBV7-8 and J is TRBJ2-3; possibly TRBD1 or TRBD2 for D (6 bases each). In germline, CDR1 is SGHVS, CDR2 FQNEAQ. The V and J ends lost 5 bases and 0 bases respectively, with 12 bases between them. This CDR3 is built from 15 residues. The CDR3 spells CASSPWGASTDTQYF. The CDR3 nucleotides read TGTGCCAGCAGCCCCTGGGGGGCTAGCACAGATACGCAGTATTTT.

Here the CDR3 reads CASRLASSYEQYF. The CDR3 DNA follows: TGTGCCAGTCGACTAGCGAGCTCCTACGAGCAGTACTTC. This chain links TRBV19 with TRBJ2-7; TRBD2 aligns across 8 bases. The CDR3 extends over 13 amino acids. The V and J ends lost 8 bases and 0 bases, in that order; junction bases with no gene match: 3. The V gene's germline CDR1 is LNHDA and CDR2 SQIVND (reference sequence). The complete variable domain, with remaining parts taken from reference TRBV19 and TRBJ2-7, reads DGGITQSPKYLFRKEGQNVTLSCEQNLNHDAMYWYRQDPGQGLRLIYYSQIVNDFQKGDIAEGYSVSREKKESFPLTVTSAQKNPTAFYLCASRLASSYEQYFGPGTRLTVT.

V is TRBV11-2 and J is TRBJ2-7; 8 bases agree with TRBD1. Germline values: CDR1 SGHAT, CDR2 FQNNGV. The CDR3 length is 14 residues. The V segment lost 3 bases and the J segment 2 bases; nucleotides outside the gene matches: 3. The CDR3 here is CASSFRQGTYEQYF. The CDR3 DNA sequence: TGTGCCAGCAGCTTCAGACAGGGGACCTACGAGCAGTACTTC.

CDR3: CATSPSSGASYNEQFF. CDR3 DNA: TGTGCCACCAGTCCCTCTAGCGGGGCTTCCTACAATGAGCAGTTCTTC. This sequence joins TRBV24-1 and TRBJ2-1; 9 nucleotides line up with TRBD2. The CDR3 contains 16 residues. Germline CDR1 and CDR2: KGHDR and SFDVKD. J lost 1 base, V lost 6 bases, and 6 bases had no gene match.

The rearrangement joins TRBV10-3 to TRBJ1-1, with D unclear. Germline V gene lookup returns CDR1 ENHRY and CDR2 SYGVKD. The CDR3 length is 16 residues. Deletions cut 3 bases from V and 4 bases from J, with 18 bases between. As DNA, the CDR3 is TGTGCCATCAGTGAATCGCAAGGCCCTATTTCCACTGAAGCTTTCTTT. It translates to CAISESQGPISTEAFF.

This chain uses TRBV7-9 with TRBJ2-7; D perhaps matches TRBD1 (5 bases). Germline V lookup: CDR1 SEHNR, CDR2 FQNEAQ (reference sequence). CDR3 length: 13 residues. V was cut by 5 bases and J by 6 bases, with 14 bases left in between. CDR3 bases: TGTGCCAGCAGCCCCCCGGGTGGGGCCGAGCAGTACTTC. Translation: CASSPPGGAEQYF. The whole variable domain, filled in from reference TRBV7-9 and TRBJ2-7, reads DTGVSQNPRHKITKRGQNVTFRCDPISEHNRLYWYRQTLGQGPEFLTYFQNEAQLEKSRLLSDRFSAERPKGSFSTLEIQRTEQGDSAMYLCASSPPGGAEQYFGPGTRLTVT.

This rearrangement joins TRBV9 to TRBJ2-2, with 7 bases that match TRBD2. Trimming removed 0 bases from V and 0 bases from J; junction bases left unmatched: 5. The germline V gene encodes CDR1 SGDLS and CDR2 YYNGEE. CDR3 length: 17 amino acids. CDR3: CASSVAPSGTNTGELFF. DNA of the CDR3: TGTGCCAGCAGCGTAGCTCCTAGCGGAACGAACACCGGGGAGCTGTTTTTT.

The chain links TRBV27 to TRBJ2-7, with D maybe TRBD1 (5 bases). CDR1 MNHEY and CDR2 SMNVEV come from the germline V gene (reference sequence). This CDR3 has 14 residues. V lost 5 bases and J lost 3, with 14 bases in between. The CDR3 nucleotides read TGTGCCAGCAGTCCACAAGGGGTAGTCTACGAGCAGTACTTC. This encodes CASSPQGVVYEQYF.

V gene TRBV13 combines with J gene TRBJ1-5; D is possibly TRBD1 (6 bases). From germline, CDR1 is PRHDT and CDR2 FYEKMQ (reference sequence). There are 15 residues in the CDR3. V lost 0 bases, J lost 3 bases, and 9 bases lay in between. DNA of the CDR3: TGTGCCAGCAGCTTAGGACAGGGCCCCAATCAGCCCCAGCATTTT. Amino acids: CASSLGQGPNQPQHF.

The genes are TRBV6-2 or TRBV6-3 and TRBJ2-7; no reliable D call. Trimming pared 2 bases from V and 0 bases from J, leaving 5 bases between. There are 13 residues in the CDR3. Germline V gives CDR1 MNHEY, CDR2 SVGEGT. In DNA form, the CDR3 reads TGTGCCAGCAGTTACGTCTTCTCCTACGAGCAGTACTTC. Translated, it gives CASSYVFSYEQYF.